This T cell receptor beta chain was profiled in a study of cytomegalovirus exposure and HLA in healthy donors. Vbeta (60) and Jbeta (13) primers were used in the PCR. The repertoire was sequenced with immunoSEQ multiplex PCR; TCRdb's copy has only in-frame clones and lacks some. The sample includes fewer than 250,000 clones, roughly four fifths seen only once; the top ten take 3% to 4%. The CDR3 runs to 15 residues. The chain has TRBV21-1 and TRBJ2-1; the table names TRBD2, a call not compared with the DNA. TRBV21-1 is reported as a pseudogene. The source material was PBMCs. The sequence derives from a woman between 25 and 40 years old in good health and CMV-seropositive. The chain's CDR3 is CASSKEEGRYNEQFF. CDR3 in DNA: TGTGCCAGCAGCAAAGAGGAAGGGAGGTACAATGAGCAGTTCTTC.